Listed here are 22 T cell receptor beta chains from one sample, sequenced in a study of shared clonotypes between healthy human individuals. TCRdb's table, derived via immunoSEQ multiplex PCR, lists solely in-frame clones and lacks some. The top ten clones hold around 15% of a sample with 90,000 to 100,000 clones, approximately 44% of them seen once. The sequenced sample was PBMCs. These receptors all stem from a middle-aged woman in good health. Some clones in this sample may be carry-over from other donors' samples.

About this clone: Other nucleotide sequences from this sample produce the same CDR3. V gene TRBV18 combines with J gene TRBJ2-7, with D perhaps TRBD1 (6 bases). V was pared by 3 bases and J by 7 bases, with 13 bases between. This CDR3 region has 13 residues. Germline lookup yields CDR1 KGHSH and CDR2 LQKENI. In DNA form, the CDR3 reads TGTGCCAGCTCACCCAGAGGGGGAGAGGAGCAGTACTTC. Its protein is CASSPRGGEEQYF.

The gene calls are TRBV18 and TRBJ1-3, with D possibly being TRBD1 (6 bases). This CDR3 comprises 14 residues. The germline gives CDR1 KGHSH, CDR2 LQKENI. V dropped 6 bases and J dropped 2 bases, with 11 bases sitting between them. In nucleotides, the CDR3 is TGTGCCAGCTCCTCCCGGACAGCTGGAAACACCATATATTTT. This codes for CASSSRTAGNTIYF.

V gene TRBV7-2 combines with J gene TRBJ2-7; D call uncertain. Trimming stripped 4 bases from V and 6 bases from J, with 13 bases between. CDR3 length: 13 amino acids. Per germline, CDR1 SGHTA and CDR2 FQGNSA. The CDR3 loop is CASSSTDWSEQYF. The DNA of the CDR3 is TGTGCCAGCAGCTCTACAGACTGGAGCGAGCAGTACTTC.

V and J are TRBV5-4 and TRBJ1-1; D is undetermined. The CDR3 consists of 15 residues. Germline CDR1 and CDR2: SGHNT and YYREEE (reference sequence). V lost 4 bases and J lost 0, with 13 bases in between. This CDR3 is CASSGRVSMNTEAFF. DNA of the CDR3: TGTGCCAGCAGCGGGAGAGTCTCAATGAACACTGAAGCTTTCTTT.

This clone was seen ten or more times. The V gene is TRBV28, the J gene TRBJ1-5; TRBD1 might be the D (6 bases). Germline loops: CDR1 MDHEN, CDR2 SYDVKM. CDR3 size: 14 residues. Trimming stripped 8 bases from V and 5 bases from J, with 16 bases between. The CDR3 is CASLLRGRDQPQHF. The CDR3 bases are TGTGCCAGCCTCCTCCGGGGGCGGGATCAGCCCCAGCATTTT.

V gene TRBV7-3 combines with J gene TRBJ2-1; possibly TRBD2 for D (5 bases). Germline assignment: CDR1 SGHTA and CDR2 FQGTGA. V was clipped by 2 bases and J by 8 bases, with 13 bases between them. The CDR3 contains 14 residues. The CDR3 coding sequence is TGTGCCAGCAGCTTAGCGCAGCGGCTCGATGAGCAGTTCTTC. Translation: CASSLAQRLDEQFF.

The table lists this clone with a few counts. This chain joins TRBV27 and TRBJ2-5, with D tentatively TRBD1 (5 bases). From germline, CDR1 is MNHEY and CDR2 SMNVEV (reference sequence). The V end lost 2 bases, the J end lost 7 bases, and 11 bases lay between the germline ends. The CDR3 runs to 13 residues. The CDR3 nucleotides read TGTGCCAGCAGTTTAGGGCAGGGTGGGACCCAGTACTTC. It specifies CASSLGQGGTQYF.

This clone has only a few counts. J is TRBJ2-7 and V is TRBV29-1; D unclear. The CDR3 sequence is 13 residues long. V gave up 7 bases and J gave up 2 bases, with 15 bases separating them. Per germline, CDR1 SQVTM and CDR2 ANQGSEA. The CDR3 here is CSARSGSAYEQYF. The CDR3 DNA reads TGCAGCGCTCGATCGGGCAGCGCCTACGAGCAGTACTTC.

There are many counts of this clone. The CDR3 reads CASSQDWGIEQYF. For the CDR3, the DNA is TGCGCCAGCAGCCAAGATTGGGGGATAGAGCAGTACTTC. The chain joins TRBV4-3 to TRBJ2-7, with D possibly called TRBD1 or TRBD2 (5 bases each). Trimming pared 0 bases from V and 7 bases from J, leaving 10 bases between. The CDR3 consists of 13 residues. Germline CDR1 LGHNA, CDR2 YSLEER.

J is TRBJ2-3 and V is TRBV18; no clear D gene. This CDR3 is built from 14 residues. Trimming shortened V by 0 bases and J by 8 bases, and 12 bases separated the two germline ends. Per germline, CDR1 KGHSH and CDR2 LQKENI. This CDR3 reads CASSPPPPAGTQYF. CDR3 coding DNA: TGTGCCAGCTCACCACCACCCCCAGCCGGTACGCAGTATTTT.

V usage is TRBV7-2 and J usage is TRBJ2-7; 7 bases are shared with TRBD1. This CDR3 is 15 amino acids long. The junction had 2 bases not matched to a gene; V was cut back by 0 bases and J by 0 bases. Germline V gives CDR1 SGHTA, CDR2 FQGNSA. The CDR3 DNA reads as TGTGCCAGCAGCTTAGCGGGACAGATCTCCTACGAGCAGTACTTC. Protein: CASSLAGQISYEQYF.

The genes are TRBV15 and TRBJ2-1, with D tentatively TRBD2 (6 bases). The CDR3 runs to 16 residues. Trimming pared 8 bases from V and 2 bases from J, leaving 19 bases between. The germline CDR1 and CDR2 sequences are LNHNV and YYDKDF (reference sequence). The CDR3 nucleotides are TGTGCCACCTCCGATGGGGCGGGGTCCACCTACAATGAGCAGTTCTTC. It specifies CATSDGAGSTYNEQFF.

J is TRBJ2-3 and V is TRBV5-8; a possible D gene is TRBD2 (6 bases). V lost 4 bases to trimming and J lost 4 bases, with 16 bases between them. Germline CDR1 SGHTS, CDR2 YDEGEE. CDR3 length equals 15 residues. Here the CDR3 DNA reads TGTGCCAGCAGCCCCGGACTAACAGACGCAGATACGCAGTATTTT. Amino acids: CASSPGLTDADTQYF.

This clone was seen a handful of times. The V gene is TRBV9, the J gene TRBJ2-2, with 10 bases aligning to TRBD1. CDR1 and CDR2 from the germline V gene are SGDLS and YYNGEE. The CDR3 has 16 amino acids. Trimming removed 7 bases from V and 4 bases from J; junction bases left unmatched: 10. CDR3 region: CASSGTGVGLTGELFF. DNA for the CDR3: TGTGCCAGCTCCGGGACAGGGGTCGGTCTCACCGGGGAGCTGTTTTTT.

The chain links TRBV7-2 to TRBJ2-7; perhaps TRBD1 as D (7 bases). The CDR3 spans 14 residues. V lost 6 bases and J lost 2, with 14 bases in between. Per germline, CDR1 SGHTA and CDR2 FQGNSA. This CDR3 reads CASRRGGTAYEQYF. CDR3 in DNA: TGTGCCAGCAGAAGAGGAGGGACAGCCTACGAGCAGTACTTC.

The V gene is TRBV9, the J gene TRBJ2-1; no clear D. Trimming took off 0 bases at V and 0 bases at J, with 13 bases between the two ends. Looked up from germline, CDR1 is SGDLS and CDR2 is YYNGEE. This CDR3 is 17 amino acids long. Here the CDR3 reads CASSVGWAASSYNEQFF. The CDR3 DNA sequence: TGTGCCAGCAGCGTAGGGTGGGCGGCGAGCTCCTACAATGAGCAGTTCTTC.

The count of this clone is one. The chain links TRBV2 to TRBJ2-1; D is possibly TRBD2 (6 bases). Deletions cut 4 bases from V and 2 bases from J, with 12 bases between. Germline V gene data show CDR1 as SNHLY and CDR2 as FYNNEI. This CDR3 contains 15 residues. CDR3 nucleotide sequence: TGTGCCAGCAGTGTGGGAGGACTAACCTACAATGAGCAGTTCTTC. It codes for CASSVGGLTYNEQFF. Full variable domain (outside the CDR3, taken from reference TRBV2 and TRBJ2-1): EPEVTQTPSHQVTQMGQEVILRCVPISNHLYFYWYRQILGQKVEFLVSFYNNEISEKSEIFDDQFSVERPDGSNFTLKIRSTKLEDSAMYFCASSVGGLTYNEQFFGPGTRLTVL.

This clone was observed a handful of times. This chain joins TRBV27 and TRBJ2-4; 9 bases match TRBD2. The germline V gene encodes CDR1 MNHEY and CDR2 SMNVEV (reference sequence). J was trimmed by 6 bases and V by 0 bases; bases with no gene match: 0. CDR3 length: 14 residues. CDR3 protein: CASSLSTSGNIQYF. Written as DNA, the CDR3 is TGTGCCAGCAGTTTATCGACTAGCGGAAACATTCAGTACTTC.

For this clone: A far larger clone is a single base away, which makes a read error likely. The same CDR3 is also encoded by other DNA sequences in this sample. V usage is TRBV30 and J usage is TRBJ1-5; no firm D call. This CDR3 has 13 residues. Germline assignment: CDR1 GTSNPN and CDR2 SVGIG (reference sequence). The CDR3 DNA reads TGTGCCTGGAATATAGGGTTGAACCAGCCCCAACATTTT. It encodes CAWNIGLNQPQHF. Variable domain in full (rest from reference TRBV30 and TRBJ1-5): SQTIHQWPATLVQPVGSPLSLECTVEGTSNPNLYWYRQAAGRGLQLLFYSVGIGQISSEVPQNLSASRPQDRQFILSSKKLLLSDSGFYLCAWNIGLNQPQHFGDGTRLSIL.

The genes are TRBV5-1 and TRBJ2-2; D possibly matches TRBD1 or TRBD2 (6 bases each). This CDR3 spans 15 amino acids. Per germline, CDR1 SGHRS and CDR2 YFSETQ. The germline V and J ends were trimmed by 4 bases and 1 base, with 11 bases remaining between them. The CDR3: CASSPGAVNTGELFF. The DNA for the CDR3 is TGCGCCAGCAGCCCGGGGGCAGTGAACACCGGGGAGCTGTTTTTT.

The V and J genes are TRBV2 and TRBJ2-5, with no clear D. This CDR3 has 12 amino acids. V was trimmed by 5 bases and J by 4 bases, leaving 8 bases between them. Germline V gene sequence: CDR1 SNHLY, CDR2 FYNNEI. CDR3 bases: TGTGCCAGCAGTATATCAGGAGAGACCCAGTACTTC. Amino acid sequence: CASSISGETQYF.

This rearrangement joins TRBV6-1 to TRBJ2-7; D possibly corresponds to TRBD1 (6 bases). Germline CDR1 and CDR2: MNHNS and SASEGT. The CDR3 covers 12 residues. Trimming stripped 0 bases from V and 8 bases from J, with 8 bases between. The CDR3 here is CASSEAGTKQYF. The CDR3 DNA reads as TGTGCCAGCAGTGAAGCCGGGACAAAGCAGTACTTC.